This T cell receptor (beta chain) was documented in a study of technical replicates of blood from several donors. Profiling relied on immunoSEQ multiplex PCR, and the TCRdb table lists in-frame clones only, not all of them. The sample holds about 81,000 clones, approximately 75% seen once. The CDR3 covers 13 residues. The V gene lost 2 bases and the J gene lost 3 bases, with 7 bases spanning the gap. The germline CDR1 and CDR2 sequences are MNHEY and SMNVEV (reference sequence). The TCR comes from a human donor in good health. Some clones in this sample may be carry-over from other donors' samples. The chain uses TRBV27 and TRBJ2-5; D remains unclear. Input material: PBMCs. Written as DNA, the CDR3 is TGTGCCAGCAGTTTAGGCCAGAAAGAGACCCAGTACTTC. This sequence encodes CASSLGQKETQYF.